This T cell receptor beta chain emerged from a study of Graves' ophthalmopathy and Graves' hyperthyroidism. Study-wide results and caveats: Ophthalmopathy progression cases were predicted by the model with approximately 66% sensitivity and 72% to 80% specificity. Detected in blood as well were most expanded thyroid clonotypes with frequency above 0.001.

This CDR3 is built from 14 residues. The trim removed 5 bases at V and 7 bases at J, leaving 7 bases unmatched. For repertoire sequencing, the TCR beta CDR3 regions were amplified from RNA transcripts. Scientists carried out first-round RT-PCR using HTBI primers and then a second-round multiplex PCR. Using its own MiXCR run on the multiplex PCR reads, TCRdb lists one record per CDR3 protein. The sample consists of 580,000 or so distinct CDR3 sequences, roughly 39% of them appearing once. This clonotype was observed at least ten times. The target antigen is unknown. The chain has TRBV12-3 or TRBV12-4 and TRBJ2-7; 11 bases align to TRBD1. Sequenced sample: peripheral blood or thyroid tissue (not recorded which). The TCR originated in an adult man with Graves' hyperthyroidism. The CDR3 loop is CASSPAGTGGEQYF. DNA of the CDR3: TGTGCCAGCAGTCCGGCCGGGACAGGGGGTGAGCAGTACTTC.